One T cell receptor beta chain is described in this entry. The data were taken from a study of patients and donors after allogeneic stem cell transplantation. Germline V gene sequence: CDR1 SNHLY, CDR2 FYNNEI. This CDR3 contains 18 residues. V trimming: 6 bases; J trimming: 6 bases; junction bases outside the gene matches: 14. One entry per CDR3 protein results from TCRdb running MiXCR on the RT-PCR reads. The data contain 900,000 to 1,000,000 distinct CDR3 sequences, 15% to 20% of them singletons. This chain connects TRBV2 to TRBJ2-1; 13 nucleotides match TRBD2. This sequence originates from a human donor who was either an allogeneic HSCT recipient or a stem cell or donor lymphocyte infusion donor (not recorded which). It is not recorded whose cells these are; they may come from a transplant donor. The sample was blood, either unsorted or a sorted T cell fraction (not recorded which). CDR3 sequence: CASRLGLAGVFNTNEQFF. Written as DNA, the CDR3 is TGTGCCAGCAGACTCGGACTAGCGGGAGTCTTTAATACCAATGAGCAGTTCTTC.